These 10 T cell receptor beta chains came from one sample sequenced in a study of graft-versus-host responses after intestinal transplantation. No cognate antigen is known for these TCRs. Data came from immunoSEQ multiplex PCR; TCRdb stores just in-frame clones and leaves some out. The repertoire holds some 90,000 clones, about four fifths seen once, with 0.75% to 0.85% in the top ten. The sequencing used unstimulated CD4+ T cells sorted from spleen or lymph node cells, collected before intestinal transplant. These receptors all stem from a human donor who received an intestinal transplant.

The rearrangement links TRBV7-8 to TRBJ2-5, with TRBD2 matching over 12 bases. V gave up 5 bases and J gave up 5 bases; unmatched junction bases: 6. The CDR3 extends over 15 amino acids. The germline CDR1 and CDR2 sequences are SGHVS and FQNEAQ. For the CDR3, the DNA is TGTGCCAGCAGCACTCGACTAGCGGGAGTGGAGACCCAGTACTTC. Residues: CASSTRLAGVETQYF.

The chain links TRBV27 to TRBJ1-2; maybe TRBD1 (5 bases). This CDR3 spans 15 amino acids. V was pared by 4 bases and J by 0 bases, with 12 bases between. CDR1 MNHEY and CDR2 SMNVEV come from the germline V gene (reference sequence). The CDR3 reads CASSSLGQANYGYTF. DNA for the CDR3: TGTGCCAGCAGTTCCTTAGGACAAGCTAACTATGGCTACACCTTC.

This clone was observed once. A junction end diverges from the germline sequence, so it may reflect a read error. The chain combines TRBV7-7 with TRBJ1-5, with D tentatively TRBD1 (5 bases). Germline CDR1 is SSHAT and CDR2 is FNYEAQ (reference sequence). The CDR3 runs 14 residues. The CDR3 DNA follows: TGTGCTAGCAGCTTCCCAGGGAGCAATCAGCCCCAGCATTTT. Translated, it gives CASSFPGSNQPQHF.

A word on this clone: One end of the junction fails to match germline, which may point to a read error. The rearrangement uses TRBV9 and TRBJ2-5; D is perhaps TRBD1 (7 bases). The CDR3 contains 13 residues. The germline gives CDR1 SGDLS, CDR2 YYNGEE. The CDR3 DNA reads as TGTGCCAGCAACGTAGAGGGGGCCGGGGGTCCGTACTTC. It yields the protein CASNVEGAGGPYF.

This clone was observed a few times. V usage is TRBV27 and J usage is TRBJ1-6; 8 nucleotides match TRBD1. The J segment lost 9 bases and the V segment lost 0 bases, leaving 4 bases of the junction unmatched. Germline CDR1 and CDR2: MNHEY and SMNVEV (reference sequence). The CDR3 sequence is 15 residues long. In DNA, the CDR3 is TGTGCCAGCAGTTTATCGCAGGGGGCAAGTTCACCCCTCCACTTT. It encodes CASSLSQGASSPLHF.

The V and J genes are TRBV6-1 and TRBJ2-1, with 10 positions matching TRBD2. Germline V lookup: CDR1 MNHNS, CDR2 SASEGT. There are 14 residues in the CDR3. The J segment lost 5 bases and the V segment lost 8 bases, leaving 6 bases of the junction unmatched. The CDR3 DNA reads TGTGCCAGCGGAGGGACTAGCGCGAACAATGAGCAGTTCTTC. Translated, it gives CASGGTSANNEQFF.

Relative to its sample, this clone is medium-sized (0.01 to 0.1%). The V and J genes are TRBV6-5 and TRBJ2-5, with TRBD1 matching 8 bases. J lost 5 bases, V lost 6 bases, and 5 bases had no gene match. From germline, CDR1 is MNHEY and CDR2 SVGAGI. The CDR3 runs 13 residues. In DNA form, the CDR3 reads TGTGCCAGCAGCCAGCGACAGGGGGAGACCCAGTACTTC. Amino acid sequence: CASSQRQGETQYF.

Here the CDR3 reads CASSLNLDTTYEQYF. CDR3 nucleotides: TGTGCCAGCAGCTTAAACCTGGACACTACCTACGAGCAGTACTTC. This chain uses TRBV11-2 with TRBJ2-7, with D perhaps TRBD1 (5 bases). Looked up from germline, CDR1 is SGHAT and CDR2 is FQNNGV. The CDR3 runs 15 residues. V shed 2 bases and J shed 2 bases, with 13 bases lying between them.

The chain uses TRBV5-4 and TRBJ2-3; D unresolved. The V gene's germline CDR1 is SGHNT and CDR2 YYREEE (reference sequence). The CDR3 spans 14 residues. V lost 0 bases and J 6 bases, leaving 11 bases between the germline ends. The CDR3 protein is CASSLVLGSDTQYF. DNA for the CDR3: TGTGCCAGCAGCTTGGTTCTAGGTAGCGATACGCAGTATTTT.

The gene calls are TRBV28 and TRBJ2-1, with 10 bases aligning to TRBD2. CDR3 length: 17 residues. Germline V gene sequence: CDR1 MDHEN, CDR2 SYDVKM. J was trimmed by 2 bases and V by 5 bases; bases with no gene match: 9. The DNA of the CDR3 is TGTGCCAGCAGTCCCAAACGTACTAGCGGGACCTACAATGAGCAGTTCTTC. It is translated as CASSPKRTSGTYNEQFF.